The sequence of this T cell receptor (beta chain) was determined in a study of blood T cell repertoires in COVID-19. About the research overall: T cells, B-cell-depleted T cells, or PBMCs supplied cDNA or gDNA.

Enrolled through a virtual design, the participants were between 18 and 89 years of age and came from fewer than 30 US areas. Participants' reported clinical history set cohort assignment. How the authors handled the data: Estimation of nucleated cell counts was performed using reference gene primer amplification. Measured with immunoSEQ multiplex PCR; TCRdb has only the in-frame clones, and not every one. Clone size and the V and J calls come from that table; the DNA yielded D and trimming. The data contain roughly 420,000 clones, roughly 88% of them singletons. The CDR3 is 17 amino acids. With V trimmed by 3 bases and J by 2 bases, 3 bases remained unmatched. The germline CDR1 and CDR2 sequences are KGHDR and SFDVKD.

The specimen was PBMCs or T cells enriched from blood (not recorded which). This receptor was obtained from a woman under 40 with acute COVID-19. This chain joins TRBV24-1 and TRBJ2-1, with 13 bases fitting TRBD2. The CDR3 DNA follows: TGTGCCACCAGTGATACCACTAGCGGGGGGGCCTACAATGAGCAGTTCTTC. Protein sequence: CATSDTTSGGAYNEQFF.